This TCR beta chain was identified during a study of cytomegalovirus exposure and HLA in healthy donors. Trimming stripped 6 bases from V and 1 base from J, with 15 bases between. The CDR3 runs 15 residues. CDR1 and CDR2 (germline): SEHNR, FQNEAQ (reference sequence). This clone was counted only a few times. Its antigen is undetermined. Vbeta (60) and Jbeta (13) primers were used in the PCR. This table comes from immunoSEQ multiplex PCR, and its TCRdb copy is limited to in-frame clones, with some not included. The data hold 100,000 or so clones, with roughly three quarters observed a single time. Whole-study findings and limits: Later analysis demonstrated an association between a missense DCLRE1C variant and TCR beta V- and J-gene trimming. Excluded: some indistinguishable V segments such as TRBV6-2 and TRBV6-3. It has been reported that TCR beta sequences accurately predicted the HLA-A and HLA-B alleles of most subjects.

This sequence joins TRBV7-9 and TRBJ1-1; D is perhaps TRBD1 (6 bases). The sequence was obtained from a man in his thirties or forties in good health and CMV-seronegative. The sequenced sample consisted of PBMCs. The CDR3 sequence: CASRHTGTRNTEAFF. The CDR3 DNA reads as TGTGCCAGCAGGCATACAGGGACCAGGAACACTGAAGCTTTCTTT.